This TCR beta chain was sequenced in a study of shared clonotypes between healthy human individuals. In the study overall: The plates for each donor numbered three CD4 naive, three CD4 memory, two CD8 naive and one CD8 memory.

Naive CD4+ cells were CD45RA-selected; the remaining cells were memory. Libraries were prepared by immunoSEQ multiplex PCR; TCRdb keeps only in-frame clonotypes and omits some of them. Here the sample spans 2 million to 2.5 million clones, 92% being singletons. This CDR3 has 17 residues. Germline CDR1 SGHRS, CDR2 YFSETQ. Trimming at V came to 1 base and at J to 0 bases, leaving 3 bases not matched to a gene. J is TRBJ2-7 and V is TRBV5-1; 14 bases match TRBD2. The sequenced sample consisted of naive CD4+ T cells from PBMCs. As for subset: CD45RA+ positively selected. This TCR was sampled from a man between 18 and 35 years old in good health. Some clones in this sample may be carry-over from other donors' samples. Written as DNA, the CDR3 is TGCGCCAGCAGCTTGTGGACTAGCGGGAGGCCCTCCTACGAGCAGTACTTC. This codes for CASSLWTSGRPSYEQYF.